This record covers a single T cell receptor (beta chain). The table came from immunoSEQ multiplex PCR; TCRdb's copy has only in-frame clones and leaves some out. The sample holds 350,000 or so clones, roughly nine tenths seen once. These data come from a study of blood T cell repertoires in COVID-19. At the level of the study: Samples came from the United States, Italy and Spain, spanning acute and convalescent COVID-19.

Recruits, aged roughly 18 to 100 years, lived in 24 US areas. Each recovered donor of Cohort 3 presented with two negative PCRs, clearance, or symptom resolution. This clonotype was sampled from a woman in her 30s who had recovered from COVID-19. The specimen sequenced was PBMCs or T cells enriched from blood (not recorded which).

The DNA for the CDR3 is TGTGCCAGCAGTCAGGTCAATCAGCCCCAGCATTTT. Its protein product is CASSQVNQPQHF. The chain is built from TRBV27 and TRBJ1-5; D gene unclear. CDR1 and CDR2 (germline): MNHEY, SMNVEV (reference sequence). Trimming shortened V by 5 bases and J by 3 bases, and 5 bases separated the two germline ends. This CDR3 has 12 amino acids.